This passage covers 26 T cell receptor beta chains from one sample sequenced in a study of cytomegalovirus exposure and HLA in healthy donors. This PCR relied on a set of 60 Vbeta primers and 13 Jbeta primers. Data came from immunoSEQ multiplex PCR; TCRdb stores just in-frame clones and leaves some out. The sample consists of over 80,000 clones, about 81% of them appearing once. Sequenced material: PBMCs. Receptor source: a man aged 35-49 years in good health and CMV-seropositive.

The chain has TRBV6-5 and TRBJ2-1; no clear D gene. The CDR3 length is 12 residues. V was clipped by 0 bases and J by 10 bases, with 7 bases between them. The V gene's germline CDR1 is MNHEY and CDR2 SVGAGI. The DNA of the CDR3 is TGTGCCAGCAGTTACTCGACTGGGGAGCAGTTCTTC. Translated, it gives CASSYSTGEQFF.

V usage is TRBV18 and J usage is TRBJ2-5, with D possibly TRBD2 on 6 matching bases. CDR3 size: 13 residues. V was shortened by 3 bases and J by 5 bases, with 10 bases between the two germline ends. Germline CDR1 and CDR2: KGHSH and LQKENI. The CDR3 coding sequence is TGTGCCAGCTCACCGGGGACTTTGGAGACCCAGTACTTC. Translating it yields CASSPGTLETQYF.

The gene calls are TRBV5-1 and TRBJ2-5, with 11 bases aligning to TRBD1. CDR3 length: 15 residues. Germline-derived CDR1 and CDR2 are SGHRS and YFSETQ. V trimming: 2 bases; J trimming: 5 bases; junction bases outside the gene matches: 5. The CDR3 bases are TGCGCCAGCAGCTTTGGAGGGACAGGGGGTGAGACCCAGTACTTC. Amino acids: CASSFGGTGGETQYF.

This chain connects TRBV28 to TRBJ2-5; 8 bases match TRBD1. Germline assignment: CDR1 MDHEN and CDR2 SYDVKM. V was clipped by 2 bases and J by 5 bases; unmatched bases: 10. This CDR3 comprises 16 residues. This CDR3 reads CASSLRWPGGMETQYF. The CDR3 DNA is TGTGCCAGCAGTTTAAGGTGGCCAGGGGGCATGGAGACCCAGTACTTC.

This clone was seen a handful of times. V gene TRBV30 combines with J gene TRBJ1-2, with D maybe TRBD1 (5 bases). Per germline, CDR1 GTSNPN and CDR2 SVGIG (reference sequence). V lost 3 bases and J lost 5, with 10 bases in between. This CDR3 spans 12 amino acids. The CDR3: CAWSRGGYGYTF. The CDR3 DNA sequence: TGTGCCTGGAGCCGCGGGGGGTATGGCTACACCTTC.

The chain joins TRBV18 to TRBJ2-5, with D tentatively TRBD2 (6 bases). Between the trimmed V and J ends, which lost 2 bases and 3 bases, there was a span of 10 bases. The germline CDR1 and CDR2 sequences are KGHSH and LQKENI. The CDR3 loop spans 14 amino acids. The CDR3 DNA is TGTGCCAGCTCACCAGCACTAGCTGAAGAGACCCAGTACTTC. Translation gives CASSPALAEETQYF.

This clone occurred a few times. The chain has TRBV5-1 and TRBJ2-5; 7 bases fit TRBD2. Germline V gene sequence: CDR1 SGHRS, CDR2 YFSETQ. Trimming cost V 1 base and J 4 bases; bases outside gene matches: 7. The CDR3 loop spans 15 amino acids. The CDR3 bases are TGCGCCAGCAGCTTGAGGAGCGGGATCGGAGAGACCCAGTACTTC. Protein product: CASSLRSGIGETQYF.

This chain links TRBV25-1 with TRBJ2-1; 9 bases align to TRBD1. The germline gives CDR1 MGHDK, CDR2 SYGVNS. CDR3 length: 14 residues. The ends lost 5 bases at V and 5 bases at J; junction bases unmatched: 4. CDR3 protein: CASSRDRVNNEQFF. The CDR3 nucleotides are TGTGCCAGCAGTCGGGACAGGGTTAACAATGAGCAGTTCTTC.

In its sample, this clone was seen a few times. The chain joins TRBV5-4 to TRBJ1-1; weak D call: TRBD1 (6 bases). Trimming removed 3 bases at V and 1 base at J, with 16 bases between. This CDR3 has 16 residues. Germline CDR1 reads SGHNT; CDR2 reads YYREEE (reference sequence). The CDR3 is CASSSRTQGSNTEAFF. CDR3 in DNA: TGTGCCAGCAGCTCGCGTACACAGGGTTCGAACACTGAAGCTTTCTTT. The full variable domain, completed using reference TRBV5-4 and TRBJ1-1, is ETGVTQSPTHLIKTRGQQVTLRCSSQSGHNTVSWYQQALGQGPQFIFQYYREEENGRGNFPPRFSGLQFPNYSSELNVNALELDDSALYLCASSSRTQGSNTEAFFGQGTRLTVV.

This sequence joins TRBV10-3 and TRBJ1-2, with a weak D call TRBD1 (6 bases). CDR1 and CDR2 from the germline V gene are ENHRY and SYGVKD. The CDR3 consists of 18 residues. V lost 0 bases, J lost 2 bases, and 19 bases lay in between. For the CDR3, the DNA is TGTGCCATCAGTGAGTCATGGTACGGACAGCTCGCCAACTATGGCTACACCTTC. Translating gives CAISESWYGQLANYGYTF.

DNA of the CDR3: TGTGCCAGCAGCTGGTTGACAGGGGACACCGGGGAGCTGTTTTTT. As protein: CASSWLTGDTGELFF. The J gene is TRBJ2-2, the V gene TRBV7-9, with TRBD1 identical over 8 bases. The CDR3 contains 15 residues. Looked up from germline, CDR1 is SEHNR and CDR2 is FQNEAQ (reference sequence). The ends lost 4 bases at V and 3 bases at J; junction bases unmatched: 4.

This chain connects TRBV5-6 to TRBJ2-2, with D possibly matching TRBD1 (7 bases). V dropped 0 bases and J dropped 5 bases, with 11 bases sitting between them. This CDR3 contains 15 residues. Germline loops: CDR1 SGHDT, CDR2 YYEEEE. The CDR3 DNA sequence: TGTGCCAGCAGCTTGGTGGCAGGGGGGACCGGGGAGCTGTTTTTT. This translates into CASSLVAGGTGELFF. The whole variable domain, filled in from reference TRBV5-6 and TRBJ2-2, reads DAGVTQSPTHLIKTRGQQVTLRCSPKSGHDTVSWYQQALGQGPQFIFQYYEEEERQRGNFPDRFSGHQFPNYSSELNVNALLLGDSALYLCASSLVAGGTGELFFGEGSRLTVL.

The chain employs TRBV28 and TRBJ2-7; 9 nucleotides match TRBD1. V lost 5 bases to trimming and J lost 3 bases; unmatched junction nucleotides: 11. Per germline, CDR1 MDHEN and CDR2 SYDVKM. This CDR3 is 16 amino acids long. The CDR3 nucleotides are TGTGCCAGCAGTCTTCGGCCCGGGACAGGGAACTACGAGCAGTACTTC. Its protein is CASSLRPGTGNYEQYF.

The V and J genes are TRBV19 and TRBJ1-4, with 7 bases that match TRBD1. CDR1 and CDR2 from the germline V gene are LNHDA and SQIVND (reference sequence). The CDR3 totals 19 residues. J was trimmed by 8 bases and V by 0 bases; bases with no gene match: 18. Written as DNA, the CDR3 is TGTGCCAGTAGTATAGATGAGAGTATACAGGGGAAGAGGTCGGAAAAACTGTTTTTT. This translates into CASSIDESIQGKRSEKLFF.

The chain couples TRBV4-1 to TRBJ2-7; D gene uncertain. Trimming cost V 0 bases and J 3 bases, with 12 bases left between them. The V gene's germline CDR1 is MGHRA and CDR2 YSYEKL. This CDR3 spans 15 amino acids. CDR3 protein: CASSQDPQRYYEQYF. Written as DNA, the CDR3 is TGCGCCAGCAGCCAAGATCCCCAACGGTACTACGAGCAGTACTTC.

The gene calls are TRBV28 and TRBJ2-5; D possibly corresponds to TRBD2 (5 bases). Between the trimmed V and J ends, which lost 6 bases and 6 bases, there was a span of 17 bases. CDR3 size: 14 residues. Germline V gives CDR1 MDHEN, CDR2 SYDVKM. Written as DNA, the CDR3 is TGTGCCAGCAGGGCCCAAAGCGGTTGGCAGACCCAGTACTTC. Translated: CASRAQSGWQTQYF.

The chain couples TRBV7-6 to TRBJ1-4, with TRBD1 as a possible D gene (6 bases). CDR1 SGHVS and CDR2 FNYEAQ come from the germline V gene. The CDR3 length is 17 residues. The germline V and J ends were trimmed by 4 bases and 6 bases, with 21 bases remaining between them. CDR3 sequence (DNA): TGTGCCAGCAGCTACCGAACAGGGCTGATTGAATATGAAAAACTGTTTTTT. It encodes CASSYRTGLIEYEKLFF.

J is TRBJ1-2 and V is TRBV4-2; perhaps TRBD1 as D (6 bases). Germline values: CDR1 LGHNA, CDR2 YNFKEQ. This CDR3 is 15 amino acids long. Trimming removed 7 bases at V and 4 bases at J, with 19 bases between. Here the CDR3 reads CASTLRDTKTYGYTF. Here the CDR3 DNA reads TGTGCCAGCACTCTCCGGGACACGAAAACCTATGGCTACACCTTC.

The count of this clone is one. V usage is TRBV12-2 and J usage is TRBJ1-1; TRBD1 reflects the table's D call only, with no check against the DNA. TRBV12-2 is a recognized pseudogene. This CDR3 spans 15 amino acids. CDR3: CASRLAAGLRTEAFF. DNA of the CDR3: TGTGCAAGTCGCTTAGCGGCAGGGTTGAGGACTGAAGCTTTCTTT.

CDR3: CASSLGESSYNEQFF. For the CDR3, the DNA is TGTGCCAGCAGCTTAGGGGAGAGCTCCTACAATGAGCAGTTCTTC. The rearrangement joins TRBV11-3 to TRBJ2-1; a possible D gene is TRBD2 (5 bases). The V gene lost 1 base and the J gene lost 0 bases, with 7 bases spanning the gap. The CDR3 is 15 amino acids. The germline V gene has CDR1 SGHNT and CDR2 YENEEA.

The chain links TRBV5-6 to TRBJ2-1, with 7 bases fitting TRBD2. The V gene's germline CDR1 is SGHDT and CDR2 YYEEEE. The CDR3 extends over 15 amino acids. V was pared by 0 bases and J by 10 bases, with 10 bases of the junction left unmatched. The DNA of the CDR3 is TGTGCCAGCAGCTTGGGGTATGGGACTATGGTAGAGCAGTTCTTC. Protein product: CASSLGYGTMVEQFF.

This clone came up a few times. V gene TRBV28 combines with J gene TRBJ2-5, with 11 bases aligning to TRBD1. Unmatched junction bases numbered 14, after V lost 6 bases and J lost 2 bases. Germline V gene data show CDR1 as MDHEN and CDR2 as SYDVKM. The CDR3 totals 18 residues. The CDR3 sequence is CASRPVTIRDRGQETQYF. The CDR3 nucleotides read TGTGCCAGCAGACCCGTCACTATCCGGGACAGGGGGCAAGAGACCCAGTACTTC.

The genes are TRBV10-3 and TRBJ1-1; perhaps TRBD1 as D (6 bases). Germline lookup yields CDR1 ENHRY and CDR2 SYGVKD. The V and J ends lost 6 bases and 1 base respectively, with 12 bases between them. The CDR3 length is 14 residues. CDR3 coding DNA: TGTGCCATCAGCAACAGGGTGGGGAACACTGAAGCTTTCTTT. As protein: CAISNRVGNTEAFF.

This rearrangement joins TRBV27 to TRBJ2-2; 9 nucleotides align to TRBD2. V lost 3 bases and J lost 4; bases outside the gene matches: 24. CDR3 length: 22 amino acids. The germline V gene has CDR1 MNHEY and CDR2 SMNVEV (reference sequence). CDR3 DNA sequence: TGTGCCAGCAGTTTTCTTCGTAGCGGGAGAGGGTCGGGATCCGGGAGCACCGGGGAGCTGTTTTTT. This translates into CASSFLRSGRGSGSGSTGELFF.

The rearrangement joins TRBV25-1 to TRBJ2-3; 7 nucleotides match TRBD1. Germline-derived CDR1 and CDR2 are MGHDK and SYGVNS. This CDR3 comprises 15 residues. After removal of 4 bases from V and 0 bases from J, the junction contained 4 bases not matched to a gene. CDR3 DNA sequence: TGTGCCAGCAGTGGAGCGGACAGGAGCACAGATACGCAGTATTTT. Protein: CASSGADRSTDTQYF.

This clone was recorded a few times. The CDR3 here is CASSSTGDGADTQYF. CDR3 DNA sequence: TGTGCCAGCAGCTCGACAGGGGATGGAGCAGATACGCAGTATTTT. V and J are TRBV11-2 and TRBJ2-3; TRBD1 matches at 8 bases. Trimming at V came to 4 bases and at J to 4 bases, leaving 7 bases not matched to a gene. The CDR3 is 15 amino acids. Germline V CDR1 and CDR2: SGHAT, FQNNGV. The entire variable domain, with the rest obtained from reference TRBV11-2 and TRBJ2-3, is as follows: EAGVAQSPRYKIIEKRQSVAFWCNPISGHATLYWYQQILGQGPKLLIQFQNNGVVDDSQLPKDRFSAERLKGVDSTLKIQPAKLEDSAVYLCASSSTGDGADTQYFGPGTRLTVL.